This T cell receptor (beta chain) was identified in a study of T cells in localized non-small cell lung cancer. Study-level findings and limits: Longer overall survival was seen with higher T cell density measured in blood. Maximal T cell clonality occurred in uninvolved adjacent lung, with tumor ranking below it.

In the case of this clone: Its target is not known.

Measured with immunoSEQ multiplex PCR; TCRdb has only the in-frame clones, and not every one. The repertoire holds just under 20,000 clones, with roughly 90% as singletons. The ends were cut back, 1 base at V and 4 bases at J, with 11 bases in the middle. The germline CDR1 and CDR2 sequences are SGHAT and FQNNGV. This CDR3 region has 14 residues. The TCR was taken from a man aged 40 to 69 with stage I lung adenocarcinoma. Here the sequenced sample was peripheral blood, taken before any cancer treatment. J is TRBJ2-7 and V is TRBV11-2; a weak D match, TRBD2 (6 bases). In DNA, the CDR3 is TGTGCCAGCAGCTTAGCACTAGCTCAGTACGAGCAGTACTTC. Translated, it gives CASSLALAQYEQYF.